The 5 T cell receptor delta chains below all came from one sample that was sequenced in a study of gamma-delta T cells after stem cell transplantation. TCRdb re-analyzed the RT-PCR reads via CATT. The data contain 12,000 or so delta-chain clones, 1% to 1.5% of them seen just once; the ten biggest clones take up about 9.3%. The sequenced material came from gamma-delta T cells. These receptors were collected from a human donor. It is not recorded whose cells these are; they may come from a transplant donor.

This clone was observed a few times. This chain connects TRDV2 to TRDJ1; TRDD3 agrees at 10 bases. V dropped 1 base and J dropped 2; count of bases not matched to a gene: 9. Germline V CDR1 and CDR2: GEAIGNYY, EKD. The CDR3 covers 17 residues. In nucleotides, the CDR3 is TGTGCCTGTGACACTCTACTGGGGGATGGAGAAACCGATAAACTCATCTTT. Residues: CACDTLLGDGETDKLIF.

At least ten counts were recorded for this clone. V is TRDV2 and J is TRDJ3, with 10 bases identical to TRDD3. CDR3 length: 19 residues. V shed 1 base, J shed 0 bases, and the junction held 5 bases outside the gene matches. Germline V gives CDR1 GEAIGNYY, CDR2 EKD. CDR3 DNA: TGTGCCTGTGACACTGGACTGGGGGATGGCTCCTGGGACACCCGACAGATGTTTTTC. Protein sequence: CACDTGLGDGSWDTRQMFF.

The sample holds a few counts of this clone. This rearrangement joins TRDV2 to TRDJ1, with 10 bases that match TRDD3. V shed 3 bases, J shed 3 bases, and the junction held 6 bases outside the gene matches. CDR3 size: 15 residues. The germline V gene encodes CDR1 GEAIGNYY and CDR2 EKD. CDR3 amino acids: CACDRLLGDADKLIF. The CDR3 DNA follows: TGTGCCTGTGACCGCCTACTGGGGGATGCCGATAAACTCATCTTT.

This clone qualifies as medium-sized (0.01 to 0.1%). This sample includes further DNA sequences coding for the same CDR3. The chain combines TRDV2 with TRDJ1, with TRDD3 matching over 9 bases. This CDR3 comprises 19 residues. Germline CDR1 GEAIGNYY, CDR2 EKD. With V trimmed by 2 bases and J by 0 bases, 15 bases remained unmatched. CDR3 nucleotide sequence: TGTGCCTGTGACAACCTGGGGGATCGGCGTATAAAGTACACCGATAAACTCATCTTT. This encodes CACDNLGDRRIKYTDKLIF.

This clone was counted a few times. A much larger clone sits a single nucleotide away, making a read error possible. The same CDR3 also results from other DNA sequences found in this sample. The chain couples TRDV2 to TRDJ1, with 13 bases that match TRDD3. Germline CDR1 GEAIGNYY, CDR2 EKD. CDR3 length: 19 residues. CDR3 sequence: CACDTVLTGGYALADKLIF. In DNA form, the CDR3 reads TGCGCCTGTGACACCGTTCTGACTGGGGGATACGCTTTGGCCGATAAACTCATCTTT.